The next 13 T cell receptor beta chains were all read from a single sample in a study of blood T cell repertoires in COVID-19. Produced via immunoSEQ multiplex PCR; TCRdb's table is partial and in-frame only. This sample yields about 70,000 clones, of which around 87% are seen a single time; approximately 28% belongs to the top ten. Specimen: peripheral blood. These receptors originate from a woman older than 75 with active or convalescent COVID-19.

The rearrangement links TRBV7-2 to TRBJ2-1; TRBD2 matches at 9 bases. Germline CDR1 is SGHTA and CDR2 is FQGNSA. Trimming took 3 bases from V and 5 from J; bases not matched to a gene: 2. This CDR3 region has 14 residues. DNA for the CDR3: TGTGCCAGCAGCTTGACTAGCGGAAACAATGAGCAGTTCTTC. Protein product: CASSLTSGNNEQFF.

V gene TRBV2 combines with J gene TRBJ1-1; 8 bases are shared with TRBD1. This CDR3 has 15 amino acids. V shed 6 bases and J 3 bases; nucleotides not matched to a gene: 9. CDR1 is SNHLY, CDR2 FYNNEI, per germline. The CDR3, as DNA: TGTGCCAGCAGGGTGGACAGGGCAACGGACACTGAAGCTTTCTTT. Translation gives CASRVDRATDTEAFF.

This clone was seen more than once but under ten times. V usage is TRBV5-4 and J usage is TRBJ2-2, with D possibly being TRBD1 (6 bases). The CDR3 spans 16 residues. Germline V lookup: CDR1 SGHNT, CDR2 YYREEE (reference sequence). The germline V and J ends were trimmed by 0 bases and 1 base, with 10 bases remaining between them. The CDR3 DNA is TGTGCCAGCAGCTTGGAGGCAGGGGTGAACACCGGGGAGCTGTTTTTT. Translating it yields CASSLEAGVNTGELFF.

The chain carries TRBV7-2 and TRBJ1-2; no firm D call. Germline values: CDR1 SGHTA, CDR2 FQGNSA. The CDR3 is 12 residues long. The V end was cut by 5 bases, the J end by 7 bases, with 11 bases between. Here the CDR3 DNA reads TGTGCCAGCAGCCCTGGGCAAGCTGGCTACACCTTC. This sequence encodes CASSPGQAGYTF. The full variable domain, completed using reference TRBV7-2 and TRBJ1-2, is GAGVSQSPSNKVTEKGKDVELRCDPISGHTALYWYRQSLGQGLEFLIYFQGNSAPDKSGLPSDRFSAERTGGSVSTLTIQRTQQEDSAVYLCASSPGQAGYTFGSGTRLTVV.

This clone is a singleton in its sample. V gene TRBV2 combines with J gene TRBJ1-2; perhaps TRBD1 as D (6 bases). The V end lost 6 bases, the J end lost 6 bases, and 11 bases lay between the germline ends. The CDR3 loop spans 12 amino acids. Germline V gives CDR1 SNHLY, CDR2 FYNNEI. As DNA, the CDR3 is TGTGCCAGCAGCGGAACAGGGAATGGCTACACCTTC. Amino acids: CASSGTGNGYTF.

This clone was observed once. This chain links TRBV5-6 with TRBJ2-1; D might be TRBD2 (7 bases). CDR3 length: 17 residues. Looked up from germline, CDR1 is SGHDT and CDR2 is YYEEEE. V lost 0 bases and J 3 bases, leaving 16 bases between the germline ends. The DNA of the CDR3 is TGTGCCAGCAGCTTGGATCTCGGGGGGCTTTTCTACAATGAGCAGTTCTTC. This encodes CASSLDLGGLFYNEQFF. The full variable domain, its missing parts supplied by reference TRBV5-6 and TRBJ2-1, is DAGVTQSPTHLIKTRGQQVTLRCSPKSGHDTVSWYQQALGQGPQFIFQYYEEEERQRGNFPDRFSGHQFPNYSSELNVNALLLGDSALYLCASSLDLGGLFYNEQFFGPGTRLTVL.

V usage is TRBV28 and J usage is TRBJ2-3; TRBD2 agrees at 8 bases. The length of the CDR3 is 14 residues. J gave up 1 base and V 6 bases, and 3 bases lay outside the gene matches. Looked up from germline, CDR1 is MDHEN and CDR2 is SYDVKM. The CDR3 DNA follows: TGTGCCAGCAGCAAAGCGGGGGGCACAGATACGCAGTATTTT. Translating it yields CASSKAGGTDTQYF.

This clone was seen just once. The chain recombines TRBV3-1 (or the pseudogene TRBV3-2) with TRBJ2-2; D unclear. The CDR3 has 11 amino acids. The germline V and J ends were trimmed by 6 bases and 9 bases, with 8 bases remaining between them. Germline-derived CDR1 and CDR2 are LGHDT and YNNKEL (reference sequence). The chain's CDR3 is CASSRVRELFF. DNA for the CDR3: TGTGCCAGCAGTCGCGTGCGGGAGCTGTTTTTT.

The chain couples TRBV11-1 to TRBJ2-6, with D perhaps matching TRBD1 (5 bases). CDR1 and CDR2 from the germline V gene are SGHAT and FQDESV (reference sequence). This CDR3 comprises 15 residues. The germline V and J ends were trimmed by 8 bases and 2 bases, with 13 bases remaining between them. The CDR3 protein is CASEMLGAGANVLTF. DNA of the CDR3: TGTGCCAGCGAGATGTTAGGGGCTGGGGCCAACGTCCTGACTTTC.

The CDR3 nucleotides are TGCGCCAGCAGCTGGGAGGCATGGGGGACTAGAAACTACGAGCAGTACTTC. It is translated as CASSWEAWGTRNYEQYF. J is TRBJ2-7 and V is TRBV5-1; 8 bases map to TRBD2. Germline values: CDR1 SGHRS, CDR2 YFSETQ. Trimming removed 3 bases from V and 3 bases from J; junction bases left unmatched: 14. The CDR3 has 17 residues.

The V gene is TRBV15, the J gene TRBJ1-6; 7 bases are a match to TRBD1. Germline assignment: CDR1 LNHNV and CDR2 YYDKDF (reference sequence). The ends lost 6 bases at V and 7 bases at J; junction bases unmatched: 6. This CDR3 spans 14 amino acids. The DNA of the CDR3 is TGTGCCACCAGGCCTGGACAGGTAAATTCACCCCTCCACTTT. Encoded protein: CATRPGQVNSPLHF.

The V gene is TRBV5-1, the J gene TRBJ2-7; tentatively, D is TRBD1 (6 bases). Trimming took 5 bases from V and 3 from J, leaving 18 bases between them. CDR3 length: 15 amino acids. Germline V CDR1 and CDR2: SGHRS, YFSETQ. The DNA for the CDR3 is TGCGCCAGCAGTTTACAAGGACAGTCGGACTACGAGCAGTACTTC. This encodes CASSLQGQSDYEQYF.

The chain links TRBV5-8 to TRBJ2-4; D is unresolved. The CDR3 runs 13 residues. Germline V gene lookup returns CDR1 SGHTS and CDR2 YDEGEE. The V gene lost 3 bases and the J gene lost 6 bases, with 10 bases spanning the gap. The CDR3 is CASSWMRGNIQYF. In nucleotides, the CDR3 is TGTGCCAGCAGCTGGATGAGAGGAAACATTCAGTACTTC.